This record covers a single TCR beta chain. The data are from a study of cytomegalovirus exposure and HLA in healthy donors. Looked up from germline, CDR1 is SSHAT and CDR2 is FNYEAQ (reference sequence). The CDR3 spans 14 residues. PCR amplification relied on 60 Vbeta primers (plus 13 Jbeta primers). Method: immunoSEQ multiplex PCR; TCRdb's copy keeps in-frame clones and lacks some. The sample lists about 200,000 clones, 80% to 90% seen once, with around 0.34% in the top ten. This clonotype was obtained from a woman aged 25-40 years in good health and CMV-seronegative. J is TRBJ2-2 and V is TRBV7-7, with D possibly being TRBD1 (6 bases). The sample taken for sequencing was PBMCs. DNA for the CDR3: TGTGCTACCTCTCCGGACAGGAACACCGGGGAGCTGTTTTTT. It specifies CATSPDRNTGELFF.